These T cell receptor beta chains were read from a single sample in a study of blood T cells in healthy people across ages. TCRdb re-derived calls from the 5' RACE reads in MiXCR, one entry per CDR3 protein. The repertoire consists of 540,000 or so distinct CDR3 sequences, with 24% occurring once and the leading ten covering roughly 9.4%. The same specimen was also included in a second study, on T cells of mothers and their children.

The sequencing input was blood. These receptor sequences come from a boy aged 5 to 17 in good health. Both conserved end residues are part of each CDR3. The D gene is left open where the match is weak. Size values are once, few and many counts, or a class for expanded clones, and some rows have none.

D gene	V gene	clone size	J gene	CDR3 protein	CDR3 DNA
.	TRBV7-9	.	TRBJ2-5	CASSHDTGEEDLYF	TGTGCCAGCAGCCATGACACGGGGGAGGAGGACCTGTACTTC
.	TRBV6-1	.	TRBJ2-1	CASSSESSYNEQFF	TGTGCCAGCAGTTCAGAAAGCTCCTACAATGAGCAGTTCTTC
.	TRBV7-9	many	TRBJ2-7	CASSLAPGSYEQYF	TGTGCCAGCAGCTTAGCGCCCGGTTCCTACGAGCAGTACTTC
TRBD2	TRBV5-1	.	TRBJ2-1	CASAIAGGPDEQFF	TGCGCCAGCGCCATCGCGGGAGGGCCCGACGAGCAGTTCTTC
.	TRBV19	.	TRBJ2-1	CASSLAAGNEQFF	TGTGCCAGTAGTCTGGCCGCGGGTAATGAGCAGTTCTTC
.	TRBV20-1	few	TRBJ2-5	CSARSAGSFKDTQYF	TGCAGTGCCAGATCGGCGGGGAGTTTTAAAGACACCCAGTACTTC
TRBD2	TRBV11-2	few	TRBJ2-5	CASSLTSGGALGETQYF	TGTGCCAGCAGCTTGACTAGCGGGGGGGCTCTTGGGGAGACCCAGTACTTC
.	TRBV5-4	.	TRBJ1-1	CASSLRTQSGAEAFF	TGTGCCAGCAGCTTGCGTACCCAATCAGGGGCTGAAGCTTTCTTT
.	TRBV2	.	TRBJ2-3	CASSVRPTTDTQYF	TGTGCCAGCAGTGTCCGCCCCACGACAGATACGCAGTATTTT
TRBD1	TRBV28	.	TRBJ2-3	CASNRPGGGTDTQYF	TGTGCCAGCAACCGTCCAGGGGGTGGCACAGATACGCAGTATTTT
.	TRBV5-5	few	TRBJ2-2	CASTPGPYNTGELFF	TGTGCCAGCACCCCCGGGCCCTATAACACCGGGGAGCTGTTTTTT
.	TRBV7-2	.	TRBJ2-5	CASSGQSMGETQYF	TGTGCCAGCAGCGGCCAATCTATGGGGGAGACCCAGTACTTC
.	TRBV28	few	TRBJ1-3	CASRGNTIYF	TGTGCCAGCAGGGGAAACACCATATATTTT
TRBD2	TRBV27	few	TRBJ2-7	CASSLSQGEGEKYF	TGTGCCAGCAGTTTGAGTCAAGGGGAGGGTGAAAAGTACTTC
TRBD1	TRBV7-9	.	TRBJ2-7	CASRSGQGYDQYF	TGTGCCAGCAGGTCGGGACAGGGCTACGACCAGTACTTC
.	TRBV19	few	TRBJ2-5	CASGTGARKQETQYF	TGTGCCAGCGGAACGGGGGCGCGAAAGCAAGAGACCCAGTACTTC
.	TRBV28	.	TRBJ1-5	CASSSTTSNQPQHF	TGTGCCAGCAGCTCTACGACAAGCAATCAGCCCCAGCATTTT
.	TRBV9	.	TRBJ2-2	CASSGWGDGVTGELFF	TGTGCCAGCAGCGGTTGGGGGGACGGAGTCACCGGGGAGCTGTTTTTT
.	TRBV19	many	TRBJ1-5	CASSISGNQPQHF	TGTGCCAGTAGTATATCAGGGAATCAGCCCCAGCATTTT
.	TRBV6-1	.	TRBJ2-7	CASSEAGTSYEQYF	TGTGCCAGCAGTGAGGCCGGGACGTCCTACGAGCAGTACTTC
TRBD1	TRBV15	few	TRBJ2-5	CATSGRDSPSAQETQYF	TGTGCCACCAGCGGCCGGGACAGCCCTTCGGCCCAAGAGACCCAGTACTTC
TRBD1	TRBV5-5	few	TRBJ1-5	CASSLDRGGVHQPQHF	TGTGCCAGCAGCTTGGACAGGGGGGGGGTACATCAGCCCCAGCATTTT
.	TRBV4-3	many	TRBJ2-7	CASSQDIQGAEQYF	TGCGCCAGCAGCCAAGATATACAGGGTGCCGAGCAGTACTTC
.	TRBV3-1	many	TRBJ2-7	CASSQVRTNYEQYF	TGTGCCAGCAGCCAAGTCAGAACTAACTACGAGCAGTACTTC
TRBD1	TRBV6-1	many	TRBJ2-2	CASRTGDTGELFF	TGTGCCAGCAGGACAGGGGACACCGGGGAGCTGTTTTTT
TRBD2	TRBV6-2/TRBV6-3	.	TRBJ2-3	CASRSGDITDTQYF	TGTGCCAGCAGGAGCGGGGATATCACAGATACGCAGTATTTT
.	TRBV15	.	TRBJ2-7	CATSRDLGGEQYF	TGTGCCACCAGCAGAGATTTGGGGGGCGAGCAGTACTTC
TRBD1	TRBV4-3	many	TRBJ2-7	CASSQDDREYYEQYF	TGCGCCAGCAGCCAAGATGACAGGGAGTACTACGAGCAGTACTTC
.	TRBV4-1	.	TRBJ2-5	CASSQVPGLGETQYF	TGCGCCAGCAGCCAAGTTCCAGGGTTAGGGGAGACCCAGTACTTC
.	TRBV27	.	TRBJ2-5	CASYRTTRNDRRWQYF	TGTGCCAGCTATCGTACGACACGAAATGACAGGAGATGGCAGTACTTC
TRBD2	TRBV5-5	few	TRBJ2-1	CASSPRGTSGNLHIEQFF	TGTGCCAGCAGCCCAAGAGGGACTAGCGGAAACTTACATATTGAGCAGTTCTTC
.	TRBV12-3/TRBV12-4	.	TRBJ2-1	CASSPPGNEQFF	TGTGCCAGCAGCCCCCCTGGAAATGAGCAGTTCTTC
.	TRBV24-1	.	TRBJ1-2	CATSDSGQDYGYTF	TGTGCCACCAGTGATTCGGGACAAGACTATGGCTACACCTTC
.	TRBV11-2	few	TRBJ2-5	CASSPWQEAGQTQYF	TGTGCCAGCAGCCCCTGGCAGGAAGCGGGCCAGACCCAGTACTTC
TRBD2	TRBV6-2/TRBV6-3	few	TRBJ2-1	CASSYGGLRQFF	TGTGCCAGCAGCTACGGGGGGTTACGGCAGTTCTTC
.	TRBV21-1	.	TRBJ2-5	CASSKDFLSRTSWETQYF	TGTGCCAGCAGCAAAGACTTCCTTTCTCGGACTAGCTGGGAGACCCAGTACTTC
.	TRBV4-3	few	TRBJ2-5	CASSQDLWGEETQYF	TGCGCCAGCAGCCAAGATCTTTGGGGGGAGGAGACCCAGTACTTC
.	TRBV4-1	.	TRBJ1-4	CASSPTGSNEKLFF	TGCGCCAGCAGCCCCACGGGCTCCAATGAAAAACTGTTTTTT
TRBD2	TRBV20-1	few	TRBJ2-7	CSARGPSGLAAYEQYF	TGCAGTGCTAGAGGCCCATCTGGACTAGCGGCCTACGAGCAGTACTTC
.	TRBV29-1	few	TRBJ2-5	CSVVSRPLVRETQYF	TGCAGCGTTGTATCCAGGCCGTTAGTAAGAGAGACCCAGTACTTC
.	TRBV7-9	few	TRBJ2-3	CASSYVRGGTDTQYF	TGTGCCAGCAGCTACGTGCGGGGCGGCACAGATACGCAGTATTTT
.	TRBV4-3	.	TRBJ1-2	CASSQDPRGGRTNYGYTF	TGCGCCAGCAGCCAAGATCCGCGGGGTGGGCGAACTAACTATGGCTACACCTTC
.	TRBV7-2	.	TRBJ2-5	CASSLAGGNRETQYF	TGTGCCAGCAGCTTAGCCGGGGGCAATCGGGAGACCCAGTACTTC
TRBD1	TRBV28	.	TRBJ2-7	CASSFDPTGESYEQYF	TGTGCCAGCAGCTTCGACCCGACAGGGGAGAGCTACGAGCAGTACTTC
TRBD2	TRBV11-1	few	TRBJ2-1	CASSSPGLAEGSSYNEQFF	TGTGCCAGCAGCTCACCGGGACTAGCGGAGGGGAGCTCCTACAATGAGCAGTTCTTC
.	TRBV7-2	.	TRBJ2-1	CASSFTGAAHYNEQFF	TGTGCCAGCAGCTTTACAGGAGCGGCCCACTACAATGAGCAGTTCTTC
.	TRBV7-6	few	TRBJ2-7	CASSLASGQGGSYEQHF	TGTGCCAGCAGCTTAGCGTCGGGTCAGGGGGGATCCTACGAGCAGCACTTC
.	TRBV6-2/TRBV6-3	few	TRBJ2-5	CASSRTEPTQETQYF	TGTGCCAGCAGCAGGACAGAACCTACTCAAGAGACCCAGTACTTC
.	TRBV6-2/TRBV6-3	.	TRBJ2-4	CASSYLLSGKGAKNIQYF	TGTGCCAGCAGTTACTTGTTATCAGGGAAGGGAGCCAAAAACATTCAGTACTTC
.	TRBV7-2	.	TRBJ2-7	CASSLVGREQYF	TGTGCCAGCAGCCTGGTAGGGCGCGAGCAGTACTTC
.	TRBV14	.	TRBJ1-4	CASSQGRGGPNEKLFF	TGTGCCAGCAGCCAAGGACGGGGAGGACCTAATGAAAAACTGTTTTTT
.	TRBV7-2	few	TRBJ2-3	CASSLVTADTQYF	TGTGCCAGCAGCTTAGTAACCGCCGATACGCAGTATTTT
TRBD2	TRBV20-1	few	TRBJ2-1	CSASSASGRYNEQFF	TGCAGTGCTAGCTCTGCTAGCGGGAGATACAATGAGCAGTTCTTC
TRBD1	TRBV6-1	.	TRBJ2-5	CASRRDRVEETQYF	TGTGCCAGCAGGAGGGACAGGGTGGAGGAGACCCAGTACTTC
.	TRBV28	few	TRBJ2-1	CASSLWPDSNEQFF	TGTGCCAGCAGTTTATGGCCCGACAGCAATGAGCAGTTCTTC
.	TRBV6-2/TRBV6-3	.	TRBJ2-4	CASSRSGGAKNIQYF	TGTGCCAGCAGCCGTAGCGGCGGAGCCAAAAACATTCAGTACTTC
.	TRBV30	.	TRBJ2-7	CAWSDLRSSYEQYF	TGTGCCTGGAGTGACCTCAGGAGCTCCTACGAGCAGTACTTC
TRBD2	TRBV27	once	TRBJ2-1	CAGSRTSGRYNEQFF	TGTGCCGGCAGTAGGACTAGCGGGAGGTACAATGAGCAGTTCTTC
.	TRBV7-2	.	TRBJ1-5	CASSSDRMNQPQHF	TGTGCCAGCAGCTCCGACAGGATGAATCAGCCCCAGCATTTT
.	TRBV3-1	.	TRBJ2-7	CASSQPGLVYYEQYF	TGTGCCAGCAGCCAACCAGGGCTAGTCTACTACGAGCAGTACTTC